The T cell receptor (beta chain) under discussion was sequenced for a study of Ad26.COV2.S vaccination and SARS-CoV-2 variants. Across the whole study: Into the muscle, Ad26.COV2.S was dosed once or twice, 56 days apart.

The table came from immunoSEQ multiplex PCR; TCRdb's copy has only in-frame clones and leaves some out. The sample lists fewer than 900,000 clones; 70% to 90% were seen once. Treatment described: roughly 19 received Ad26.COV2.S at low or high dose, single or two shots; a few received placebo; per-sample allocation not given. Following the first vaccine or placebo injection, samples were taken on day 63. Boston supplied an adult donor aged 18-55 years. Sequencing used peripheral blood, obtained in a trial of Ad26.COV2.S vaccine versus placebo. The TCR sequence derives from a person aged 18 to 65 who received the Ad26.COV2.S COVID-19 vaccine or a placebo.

The CDR3 is CSVGENTEAFF. In DNA, the CDR3 is TGCAGCGTTGGGGAGAACACTGAAGCTTTCTTT. The chain couples TRBV29-1 to TRBJ1-1; D remains ambiguous. Per the germline V gene, CDR1 is SQVTM and CDR2 is ANQGSEA. Trimming took 4 bases from V and 1 from J, leaving 4 bases between them. The CDR3 covers 11 residues.